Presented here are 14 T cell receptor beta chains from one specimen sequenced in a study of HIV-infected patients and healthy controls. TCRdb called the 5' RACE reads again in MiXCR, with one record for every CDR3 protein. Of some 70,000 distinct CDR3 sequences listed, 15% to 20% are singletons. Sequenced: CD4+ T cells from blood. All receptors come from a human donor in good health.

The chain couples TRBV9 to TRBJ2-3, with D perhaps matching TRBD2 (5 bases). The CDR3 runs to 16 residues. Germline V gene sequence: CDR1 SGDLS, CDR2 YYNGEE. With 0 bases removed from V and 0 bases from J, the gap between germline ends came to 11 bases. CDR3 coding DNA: TGTGCCAGCAGCGTAGGAGCGGAAGCTAGCACAGATACGCAGTATTTT. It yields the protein CASSVGAEASTDTQYF.

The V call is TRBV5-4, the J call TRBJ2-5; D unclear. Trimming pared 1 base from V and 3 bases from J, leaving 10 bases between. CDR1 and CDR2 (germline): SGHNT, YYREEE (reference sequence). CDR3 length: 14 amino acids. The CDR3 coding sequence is TGTGCCAGCAGCTTGCTTCATGTTGAAGAGACCCAGTACTTC. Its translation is CASSLLHVEETQYF.

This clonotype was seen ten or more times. Here the CDR3 DNA reads TGCAGCGCTGGACAGAGCAATGAGCAGTTCTTC. Amino acids: CSAGQSNEQFF. This chain connects TRBV29-1 to TRBJ2-1, with D perhaps TRBD1 (6 bases). The germline V gene encodes CDR1 SQVTM and CDR2 ANQGSEA. V lost 7 bases to trimming and J lost 6 bases, with 10 bases between them. CDR3 length: 11 residues.

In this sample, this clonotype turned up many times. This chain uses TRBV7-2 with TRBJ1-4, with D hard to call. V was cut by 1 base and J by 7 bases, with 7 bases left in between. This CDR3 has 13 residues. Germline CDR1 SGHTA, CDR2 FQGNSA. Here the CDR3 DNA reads TGTGCCAGCAGCTTAGTCCGCGGTGAAAAACTGTTTTTT. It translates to CASSLVRGEKLFF. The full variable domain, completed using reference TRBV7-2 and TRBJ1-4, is GAGVSQSPSNKVTEKGKDVELRCDPISGHTALYWYRQSLGQGLEFLIYFQGNSAPDKSGLPSDRFSAERTGGSVSTLTIQRTQQEDSAVYLCASSLVRGEKLFFGSGTQLSVL.

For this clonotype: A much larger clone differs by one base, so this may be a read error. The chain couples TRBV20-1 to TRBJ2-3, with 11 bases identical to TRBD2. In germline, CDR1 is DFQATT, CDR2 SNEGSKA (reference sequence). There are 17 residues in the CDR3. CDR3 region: CSARFPPGLAVTDTKYF. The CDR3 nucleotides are TGCAGTGCTAGATTCCCCCCGGGACTAGCGGTCACAGATACGAAGTATTTT.

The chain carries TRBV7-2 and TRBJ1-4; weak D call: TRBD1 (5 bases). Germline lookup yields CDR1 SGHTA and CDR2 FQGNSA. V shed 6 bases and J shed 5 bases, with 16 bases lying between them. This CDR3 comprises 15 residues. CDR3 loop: CASSLRQWGNEKLFF. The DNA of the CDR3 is TGTGCCAGCAGTCTACGACAGTGGGGAAATGAAAAACTGTTTTTT.

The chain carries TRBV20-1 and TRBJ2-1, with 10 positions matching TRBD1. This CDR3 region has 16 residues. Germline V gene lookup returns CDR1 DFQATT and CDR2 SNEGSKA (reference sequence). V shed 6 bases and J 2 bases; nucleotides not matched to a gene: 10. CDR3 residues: CSATTDDRGPYNEQFF. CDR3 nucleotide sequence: TGCAGTGCCACAACCGACGACAGGGGGCCCTACAATGAGCAGTTCTTC.

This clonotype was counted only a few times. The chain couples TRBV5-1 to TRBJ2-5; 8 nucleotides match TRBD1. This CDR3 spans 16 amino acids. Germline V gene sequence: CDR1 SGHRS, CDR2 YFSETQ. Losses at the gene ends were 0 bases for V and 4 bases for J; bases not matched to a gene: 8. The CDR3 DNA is TGCGCCAGCAGCTTGGCCCCGACAGGGGTTGGAGAGACCCAGTACTTC. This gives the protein CASSLAPTGVGETQYF.

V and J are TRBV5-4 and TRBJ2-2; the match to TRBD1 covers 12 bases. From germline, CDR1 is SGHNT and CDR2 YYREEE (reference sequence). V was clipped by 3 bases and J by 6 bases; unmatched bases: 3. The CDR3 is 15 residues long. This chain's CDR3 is CASSYRDRGPGELFF. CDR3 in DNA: TGTGCCAGCAGCTACCGGGACAGGGGGCCCGGGGAGCTGTTTTTT.

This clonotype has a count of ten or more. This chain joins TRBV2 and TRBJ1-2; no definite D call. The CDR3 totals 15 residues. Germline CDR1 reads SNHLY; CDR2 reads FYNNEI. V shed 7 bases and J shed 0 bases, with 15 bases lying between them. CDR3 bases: TGTGCCAGCATCTCAAGCCCAACAGCTAACTATGGCTACACCTTC. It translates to CASISSPTANYGYTF.

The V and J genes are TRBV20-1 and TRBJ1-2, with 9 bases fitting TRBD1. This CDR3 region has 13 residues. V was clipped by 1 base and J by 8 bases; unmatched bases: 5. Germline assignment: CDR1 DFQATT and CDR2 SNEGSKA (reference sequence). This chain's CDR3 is CSARVGQGHGYTF. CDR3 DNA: TGCAGTGCTAGAGTGGGACAGGGTCACGGCTACACCTTC.

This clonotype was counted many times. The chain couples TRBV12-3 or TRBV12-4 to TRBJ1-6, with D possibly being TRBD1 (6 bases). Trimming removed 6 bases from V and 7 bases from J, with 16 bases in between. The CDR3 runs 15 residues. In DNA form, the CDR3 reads TGTGCCAGCAGGCTTGCCGGGACACCGAATTCACCCCTCCACTTT. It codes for CASRLAGTPNSPLHF.

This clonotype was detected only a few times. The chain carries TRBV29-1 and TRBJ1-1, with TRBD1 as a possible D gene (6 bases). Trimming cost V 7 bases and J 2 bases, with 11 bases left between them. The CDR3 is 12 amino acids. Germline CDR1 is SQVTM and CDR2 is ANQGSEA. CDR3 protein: CSASGHNTEAFF. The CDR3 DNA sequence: TGCAGCGCATCGGGACACAACACTGAAGCTTTCTTT.

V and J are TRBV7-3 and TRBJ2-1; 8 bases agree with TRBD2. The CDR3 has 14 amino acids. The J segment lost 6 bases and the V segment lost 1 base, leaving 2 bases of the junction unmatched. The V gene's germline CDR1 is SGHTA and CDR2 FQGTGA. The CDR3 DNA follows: TGTGCCAGCAGCTTAATAAGCGGGAGCAATGAGCAGTTCTTC. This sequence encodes CASSLISGSNEQFF. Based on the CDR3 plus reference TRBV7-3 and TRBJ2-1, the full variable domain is GAGVSQTPSNKVTEKGKYVELRCDPISGHTALYWYRQSLGQGPEFLIYFQGTGAADDSGLPNDRFFAVRPEGSVSTLKIQRTERGDSAVYLCASSLISGSNEQFFGPGTRLTVL.